Sequencing of this T cell receptor beta chain was carried out in a study of response to subunit inactivated influenza vaccine. Study conclusions and caveats: Few additional T cells are recruited per seasonal influenza vaccination, authors suggested.

This CDR3 is built from 15 residues. CDR1 and CDR2 from the germline V gene are SEHNR and FQNEAQ (reference sequence). Germline trimming cut 7 bases from V and 6 bases from J; bases unmatched to any gene: 14. TCRdb reanalysed the RT-PCR reads using MiXCR and keeps one entry per CDR3 protein. The data contain 750,000 to 850,000 distinct CDR3 sequences, approximately 17% of them singletons. To note about this clonotype: Antigen: not known.

The chain joins TRBV7-9 to TRBJ1-1, with 7 bases that match TRBD1. The clonotype comes from a man in his fifties or sixties who received an inactivated influenza vaccine. The sample was PBMCs from blood, taken about 5 days after vaccination. The CDR3 nucleotides read TGTGCCAGCATCGAGGGGAGGGGGCAATGGGCTGAAGCTTTCTTT. Protein sequence: CASIEGRGQWAEAFF.